The 30 T cell receptor beta chains given below trace back to one sample, sequenced in a study of molecular identifiers for immune sequencing clone quantification. Via MiXCR, TCRdb re-called the PCR reads, giving one row per CDR3 protein. The table shows 400,000 to 600,000 distinct CDR3 sequences, with about a fifth occurring only once. The specimen was naive CD8+ T cells from blood, with Jurkat cell RNA spiked in. Subset reported: FACS-sorted CD8+CD4-CCR7+CD45RA+ naive T cells. The receptors derive from a human donor in good health. Some libraries in this study had Jurkat cell RNA spiked in.

The chain has TRBV5-5 and TRBJ1-5; perhaps TRBD1 as D (6 bases). V was trimmed by 0 bases and J by 4 bases, leaving 11 bases between them. This CDR3 comprises 15 residues. Germline CDR1 is SGHKS and CDR2 is YYEKEE (reference sequence). For the CDR3, the DNA is TGTGCCAGCAGCTTGGTGGGGGCCCCAAATCAGCCCCAGCATTTT. Amino acids: CASSLVGAPNQPQHF.

This clonotype was seen a handful of times. The chain carries TRBV28 and TRBJ1-2; TRBD1 matches 10 bases. The CDR3 sequence is 15 residues long. V trimming: 5 bases; J trimming: 0 bases; junction bases outside the gene matches: 3. CDR1 MDHEN and CDR2 SYDVKM come from the germline V gene. DNA for the CDR3: TGTGCCAGCAGTGACAGGGGGCGATCTAACTATGGCTACACCTTC. Protein product: CASSDRGRSNYGYTF.

V usage is TRBV6-5 and J usage is TRBJ2-5; D may be TRBD1 (6 bases). Germline V CDR1 and CDR2: MNHEY, SVGAGI. The V end was cut by 2 bases, the J end by 0 bases, with 13 bases between. The CDR3 has 16 amino acids. CDR3 in amino acids: CASSYDYHRDQETQYF. The CDR3 region has the DNA TGTGCCAGCAGTTACGACTACCACAGGGACCAAGAGACCCAGTACTTC.

The V and J genes are TRBV20-1 and TRBJ2-1; no firm D call. The CDR3 covers 12 residues. The V end was cut by 0 bases, the J end by 9 bases, with 9 bases between. Germline loops: CDR1 DFQATT, CDR2 SNEGSKA (reference sequence). CDR3 DNA: TGCAGTGCTAGAGAAACGGGTAGTGAGCAGTTCTTC. Amino acids: CSARETGSEQFF.

This clonotype has a handful of counts. CDR3 in DNA: TGTGCCAGCAGCTTACCCCGGCTAGCGGCACAAGAGACCCAGTACTTC. Translation gives CASSLPRLAAQETQYF. The chain couples TRBV11-2 to TRBJ2-5, with TRBD2 matching 7 bases. Unmatched junction bases numbered 8, after V lost 2 bases and J lost 2 bases. CDR3 size: 16 residues. Germline V CDR1 and CDR2: SGHAT, FQNNGV.

In this sample, this clonotype turned up many times. This chain connects TRBV13 to TRBJ1-5; D might be TRBD1 (6 bases). CDR1 PRHDT and CDR2 FYEKMQ come from the germline V gene (reference sequence). Between the trimmed V and J ends, which lost 3 bases and 9 bases, there was a span of 18 bases. The CDR3 consists of 15 residues. CDR3: CASSLGGLTGTPQHF. The CDR3 DNA reads TGTGCCAGCAGCTTGGGGGGGCTAACTGGGACGCCCCAGCATTTT.

Many counts were recorded for this clonotype. The chain recombines TRBV4-3 with TRBJ1-5; unclear D gene. Deletions cut 0 bases from V and 0 bases from J, with 9 bases between. CDR3 length: 16 amino acids. CDR1 LGHNA and CDR2 YSLEER come from the germline V gene. The CDR3 here is CASSQDKGRSNQPQHF. The CDR3 nucleotides are TGCGCCAGCAGCCAAGATAAAGGGCGTAGCAATCAGCCCCAGCATTTT.

This chain joins TRBV2 and TRBJ1-4; the D gene is possibly TRBD1 (6 bases). Germline CDR1 and CDR2: SNHLY and FYNNEI. This CDR3 has 17 amino acids. V gave up 2 bases and J gave up 2 bases, with 15 bases separating them. The chain's CDR3 is CASSEWPSGATNEKLFF. Here the CDR3 DNA reads TGTGCCAGCAGTGAATGGCCCTCAGGGGCTACTAATGAAAAACTGTTTTTT.

Comments on this clonotype: One base away lies a much larger clone, so this may be a sequencing read error. This sequence joins TRBV5-3 and TRBJ2-2, with D tentatively TRBD2 (5 bases). TRBV5-3 is an ORF for which the function is uncertain. V was shortened by 8 bases and J by 4 bases, with 18 bases between the two germline ends. The CDR3 extends over 15 amino acids. In nucleotides, the CDR3 is TGTGCCAGCAGCGTGCCTACTAGTTCCACCGGGGAGCTGTTTTTT. This translates into CASSVPTSSTGELFF.

This clonotype occurred a few times. The chain is built from TRBV7-9 and TRBJ2-5; 7 bases fit TRBD2. CDR1 SEHNR and CDR2 FQNEAQ come from the germline V gene (reference sequence). The CDR3 is 14 residues long. The V gene end was trimmed by 5 bases and the J gene end by 5 bases; junction bases not matched to a gene: 8. Here the CDR3 DNA reads TGTGCCAGCAGCCCCCGGTCCGGGGGGGAGACCCAGTACTTC. Encoded protein: CASSPRSGGETQYF.

This clonotype was detected a few times. This may come from a read error, since a much larger clone is one base off. The rearrangement joins TRBV27 to TRBJ1-5, with 7 bases aligning to TRBD1. The CDR3 contains 14 residues. V dropped 6 bases and J dropped 5; count of bases not matched to a gene: 7. Germline V lookup: CDR1 MNHEY, CDR2 SMNVEV (reference sequence). The CDR3 reads CASSLTGPHQPQHF. The CDR3 region has the DNA TGTGCCAGCAGCCTGACAGGGCCGCATCAGCCCCAGCATTTT.

This clonotype was counted between two and nine times. An end of the junction differs from the germline gene, which may be a read error. This rearrangement joins TRBV7-9 to TRBJ1-4; D is perhaps TRBD1 (6 bases). This CDR3 region has 15 residues. The V gene's germline CDR1 is SEHNR and CDR2 FQNEAQ (reference sequence). CDR3 sequence (DNA): TGTGCCAACAGCTTAGCCCAGGGGAAGGATGAAAAACTGTTTTTT. Translated: CANSLAQGKDEKLFF.

In its sample, this clonotype was seen a few times. This may be a read error, as it is one base from a much larger clone. V usage is TRBV4-3 and J usage is TRBJ2-3, with TRBD1 identical over 8 bases. This CDR3 has 17 amino acids. CDR1 and CDR2 (germline): LGHNA, YSLEER. CDR3 sequence reads: CASRESHRTGSPDTRYF. Written as DNA, the CDR3 is TGCGCCAGCAGAGAGTCACATCGGACAGGGTCCCCAGATACGCGGTATTTT.

On this clonotype itself: This may stem from a read error, because a much larger clone lies one nucleotide away. V and J are TRBV6-2 or TRBV6-3 and TRBJ1-5; D perhaps matches TRBD1 (5 bases). Trimming removed 9 bases from V and 2 bases from J, with 17 bases in between. The CDR3 runs 15 residues. From germline, CDR1 is MNHEY and CDR2 SVGEGT. For the CDR3, the DNA is TGTGCCAGTGGGGACTGCCCATGGGGCAATCAGCCCCAGCATTTT. Translated, it gives CASGDCPWGNQPQHF.

DNA of the CDR3: TGTGCCAGCAGTTTGCGACACCCCTACGAGCAGTACTTC. Encoded protein: CASSLRHPYEQYF. This chain joins TRBV28 and TRBJ2-7; D is unclear. This CDR3 region has 13 residues. Germline V gene data show CDR1 as MDHEN and CDR2 as SYDVKM. The V end lost 3 bases, the J end lost 2 bases, and 8 bases lay between the germline ends.

This clonotype was counted at least ten times. The chain carries TRBV29-1 and TRBJ2-5; D might be TRBD1 or TRBD2, each matching 5 bases. Germline V lookup: CDR1 SQVTM, CDR2 ANQGSEA. Trimming left V 1 base short and J 7 bases short, with 13 bases between. This CDR3 has 13 amino acids. The CDR3 loop is CSVEVGEGMTQYF. The CDR3 nucleotides read TGCAGCGTTGAAGTTGGTGAGGGGATGACCCAGTACTTC.

Ten or more counts support this clonotype. This chain joins TRBV20-1 and TRBJ1-5; D unresolved. CDR3 size: 14 residues. V was trimmed by 5 bases and J by 0 bases, leaving 11 bases between them. From germline, CDR1 is DFQATT and CDR2 SNEGSKA (reference sequence). The CDR3 is CSADESNSNQPQHF. In DNA form, the CDR3 reads TGCAGTGCTGACGAATCAAATAGCAATCAGCCCCAGCATTTT.

This chain links TRBV7-9 with TRBJ2-1, with 8 bases lining up with TRBD2. Germline V CDR1 and CDR2: SEHNR, FQNEAQ (reference sequence). V gave up 5 bases and J gave up 4 bases; unmatched junction bases: 16. The CDR3 spans 18 residues. The chain's CDR3 is CASSRNPLRGAEYNEQFF. The CDR3 region has the DNA TGTGCCAGCAGCAGAAACCCCCTGCGGGGGGCAGAATACAATGAGCAGTTCTTC.

The CDR3 reads CASSPARGKGMNTEAFF. In DNA form, the CDR3 reads TGTGCCAGCAGCCCAGCCAGGGGTAAGGGGATGAACACTGAAGCTTTCTTT. The chain uses TRBV3-1 and TRBJ1-1, with D possibly matching TRBD1 (6 bases). The ends were cut back, 4 bases at V and 0 bases at J, with 18 bases in the middle. Germline CDR1 and CDR2: LGHDT and YNNKEL (reference sequence). The CDR3 loop spans 17 amino acids.

This clonotype was observed many times. The chain combines TRBV7-9 with TRBJ2-5; 7 bases line up with TRBD1. J was trimmed by 1 base and V by 5 bases; bases with no gene match: 10. Germline V lookup: CDR1 SEHNR, CDR2 FQNEAQ (reference sequence). The CDR3 consists of 16 residues. The CDR3 DNA reads as TGTGCCAGCAGCATACCACTACAGGGGCCCCAAGAGACCCAGTACTTC. It encodes CASSIPLQGPQETQYF.

For this clonotype: With a much larger clone just one base away, this may be a read error. The chain is built from TRBV7-9 and TRBJ2-3; 8 nucleotides align to TRBD1. This CDR3 comprises 14 residues. The V gene's germline CDR1 is SEHNR and CDR2 FQNEAQ (reference sequence). The CDR3 DNA reads as TGTGCCAGCAGCGAGGGACAGGCCACAGGTACGCAGTATTTT. Its protein is CASSEGQATGTQYF.

The CDR3 nucleotides read TGCAGCGTTACAGGGGACAATCAGCCCCAGCATTTT. Its translation is CSVTGDNQPQHF. The gene calls are TRBV29-1 and TRBJ1-5; 7 bases match TRBD1. V trimming: 5 bases; J trimming: 3 bases; junction bases outside the gene matches: 1. This CDR3 is built from 12 residues. The germline CDR1 and CDR2 sequences are SQVTM and ANQGSEA.

This clonotype has at least ten counts. The gene calls are TRBV4-3 and TRBJ1-3; D is undetermined. Germline loops: CDR1 LGHNA, CDR2 YSLEER. V lost 0 bases and J 0 bases, leaving 15 bases between the germline ends. The CDR3 runs 18 residues. CDR3 bases: TGCGCCAGCAGCCAAGATCCTGGTGGCAGCACCTCTGGAAACACCATATATTTT. Protein product: CASSQDPGGSTSGNTIYF.

On this clonotype itself: The junction shows a germline mismatch at one end, possibly a read error. The chain uses TRBV27 and TRBJ2-6, with D perhaps matching TRBD1 (5 bases). Germline V gives CDR1 MNHEY, CDR2 SMNVEV (reference sequence). This CDR3 is built from 14 residues. The CDR3 nucleotides read TGTGCCGGCAGTTTATCCGCTGGGGCCAGCGTCCTGACTTTC. This codes for CAGSLSAGASVLTF. Using reference TRBV27 and TRBJ2-6 for the parts outside the CDR3, the full variable domain is EAQVTQNPRYLITVTGKKLTVTCSQNMNHEYMSWYRQDPGLGLRQIYYSMNVEVTDKGDVPEGYKVSRKEKRNFPLILESPSPNQTSLYFCAGSLSAGASVLTFGAGSRLTVL.

Worth noting for this clonotype: This sequence may be a read error, since a much larger clone differs from it by one base. The chain joins TRBV4-3 to TRBJ1-4; 8 positions match TRBD1. The CDR3 has 17 amino acids. With 1 base clipped from V and 0 bases from J, the junction kept 4 bases outside the gene matches. Germline V lookup: CDR1 LGHNA, CDR2 YSLEER. The CDR3 DNA reads TGCGCCAGCAGCCAAGGTTCACAGGGGGCAACTAATGAAAAACTGTTTTTT. Residues: CASSQGSQGATNEKLFF.

J is TRBJ2-5 and V is TRBV7-9; 10 bases line up with TRBD2. J lost 0 bases, V lost 2 bases, and 9 bases had no gene match. CDR1 and CDR2 from the germline V gene are SEHNR and FQNEAQ (reference sequence). This CDR3 is built from 18 residues. CDR3 bases: TGTGCCAGCAGCTTATTAGATAGCGGGAGGTGGTACCAAGAGACCCAGTACTTC. This codes for CASSLLDSGRWYQETQYF.

This chain joins TRBV19 and TRBJ2-3, with D tentatively TRBD1 (6 bases). The CDR3 covers 12 residues. V was cut by 8 bases and J by 2 bases, with 8 bases left in between. From germline, CDR1 is LNHDA and CDR2 SQIVND (reference sequence). CDR3: CASGQLTDTQYF. CDR3 in DNA: TGTGCCAGTGGACAGCTCACAGATACGCAGTATTTT.

Remarks on this clonotype: A much larger clone lies one base from this, so it may be a read error. This CDR3 fails to terminate in the conserved phenylalanine or tryptophan, so it likely reflects a read error. The chain has TRBV6-5 and TRBJ2-7, with 8 bases fitting TRBD1. The J segment lost 4 bases and the V segment lost 6 bases, leaving 8 bases of the junction unmatched. Germline CDR1 and CDR2: MNHEY and SVGAGI. The length of the CDR3 is 14 residues. CDR3 sequence (DNA): TGTGCCAGCAGAGCAGGACAGGGAATTTACGAGCAGTACCTC. It yields the protein CASRAGQGIYEQYL.

This sequence joins TRBV10-2 and TRBJ2-3; a possible D gene is TRBD2 (7 bases). V gave up 6 bases and J gave up 1 base, with 17 bases separating them. Germline V gene sequence: CDR1 WSHSY, CDR2 SAAADI. The CDR3 loop spans 16 amino acids. The CDR3 here is CASSSRGAGGTDTQYF. CDR3 in DNA: TGCGCCAGCAGCAGCCGGGGGGCGGGGGGCACAGATACGCAGTATTTT.

This clonotype has more than one count but fewer than ten. This chain connects TRBV11-3 to TRBJ2-1; D call uncertain. V was trimmed by 1 base and J by 4 bases, leaving 8 bases between them. Germline V gene lookup returns CDR1 SGHNT and CDR2 YENEEA. This CDR3 has 14 amino acids. CDR3 nucleotides: TGTGCCAGCAGCTTAGGCTCCCGGTACAATGAGCAGTTCTTC. Encoded protein: CASSLGSRYNEQFF.